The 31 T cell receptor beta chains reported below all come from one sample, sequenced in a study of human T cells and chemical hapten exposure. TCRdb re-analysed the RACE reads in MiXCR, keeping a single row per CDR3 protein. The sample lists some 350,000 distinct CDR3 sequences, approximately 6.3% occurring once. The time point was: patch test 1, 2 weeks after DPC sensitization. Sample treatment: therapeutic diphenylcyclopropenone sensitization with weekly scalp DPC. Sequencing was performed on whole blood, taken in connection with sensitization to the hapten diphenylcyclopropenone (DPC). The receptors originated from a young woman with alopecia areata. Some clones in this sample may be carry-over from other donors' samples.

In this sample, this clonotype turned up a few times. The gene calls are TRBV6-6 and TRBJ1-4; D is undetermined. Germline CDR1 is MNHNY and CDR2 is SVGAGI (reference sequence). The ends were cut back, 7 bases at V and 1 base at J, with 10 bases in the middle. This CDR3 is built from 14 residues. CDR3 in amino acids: CASMVQKTNEKLFF. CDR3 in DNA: TGTGCCAGCATGGTGCAGAAAACTAATGAAAAACTGTTTTTT.

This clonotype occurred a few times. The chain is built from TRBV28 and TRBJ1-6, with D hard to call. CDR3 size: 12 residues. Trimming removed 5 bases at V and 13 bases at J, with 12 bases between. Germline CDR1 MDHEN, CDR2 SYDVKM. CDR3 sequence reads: CASSRRRSPLHF. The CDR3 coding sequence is TGTGCCAGCAGTCGGCGCCGATCCCCCCTCCACTTT.

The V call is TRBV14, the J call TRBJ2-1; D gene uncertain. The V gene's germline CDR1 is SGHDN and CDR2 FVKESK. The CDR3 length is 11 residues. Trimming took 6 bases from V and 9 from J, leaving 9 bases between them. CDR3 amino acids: CASRGNGEQFF. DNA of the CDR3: TGTGCCAGCAGAGGGAACGGTGAGCAGTTCTTC.

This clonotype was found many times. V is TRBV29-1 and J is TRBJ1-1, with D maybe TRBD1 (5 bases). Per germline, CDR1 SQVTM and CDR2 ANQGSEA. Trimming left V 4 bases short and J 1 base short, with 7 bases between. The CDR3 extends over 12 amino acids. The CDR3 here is CSVVTANTEAFF. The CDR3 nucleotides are TGCAGCGTTGTGACAGCGAACACTGAAGCTTTCTTT. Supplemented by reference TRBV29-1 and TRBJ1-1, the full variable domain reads SAVISQKPSRDICQRGTSLTIQCQVDSQVTMMFWYRQQPGQSLTLIATANQGSEATYESGFVIDKFPISRPNLTFSTLTVSNMSPEDSSIYLCSVVTANTEAFFGQGTRLTVV.

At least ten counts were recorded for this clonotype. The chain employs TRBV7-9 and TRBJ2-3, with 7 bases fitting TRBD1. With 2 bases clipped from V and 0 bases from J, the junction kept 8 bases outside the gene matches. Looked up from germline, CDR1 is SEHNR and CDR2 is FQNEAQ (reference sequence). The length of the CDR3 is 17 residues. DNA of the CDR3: TGTGCCAGCAGCTTACACAGGGGAATTGATAGCACAGATACGCAGTATTTT. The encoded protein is CASSLHRGIDSTDTQYF.

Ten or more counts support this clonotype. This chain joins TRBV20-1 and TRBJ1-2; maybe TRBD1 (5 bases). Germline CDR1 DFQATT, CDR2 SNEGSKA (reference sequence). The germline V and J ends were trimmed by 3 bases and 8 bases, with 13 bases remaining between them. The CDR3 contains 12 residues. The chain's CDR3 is CSARRQGGGYTF. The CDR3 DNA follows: TGCAGTGCTAGGAGGCAGGGCGGCGGCTACACCTTC.

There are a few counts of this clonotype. The CDR3 loop is CASEGGSGYGYTF. The CDR3 bases are TGTGCCAGCGAAGGGGGCAGCGGCTATGGCTACACCTTC. V usage is TRBV7-8 and J usage is TRBJ1-2; 7 positions match TRBD1. CDR3 length equals 13 residues. Looked up from germline, CDR1 is SGHVS and CDR2 is FQNEAQ. V lost 8 bases to trimming and J lost 4 bases; unmatched junction nucleotides: 7.

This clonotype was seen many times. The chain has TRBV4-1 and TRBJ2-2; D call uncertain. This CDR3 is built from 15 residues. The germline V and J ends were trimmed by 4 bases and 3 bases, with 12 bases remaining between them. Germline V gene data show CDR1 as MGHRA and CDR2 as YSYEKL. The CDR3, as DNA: TGCGCCAGCAGCCGACTCCTTACGGACACCGGGGAGCTGTTTTTT. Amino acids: CASSRLLTDTGELFF.

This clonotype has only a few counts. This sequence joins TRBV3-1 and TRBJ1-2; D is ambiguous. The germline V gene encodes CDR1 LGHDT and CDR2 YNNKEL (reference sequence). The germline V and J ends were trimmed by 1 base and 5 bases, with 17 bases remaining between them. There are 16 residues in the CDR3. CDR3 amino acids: CASSQVEPPGAYGYTF. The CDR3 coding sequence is TGTGCCAGCAGCCAAGTTGAACCACCAGGAGCGTATGGCTACACCTTC.

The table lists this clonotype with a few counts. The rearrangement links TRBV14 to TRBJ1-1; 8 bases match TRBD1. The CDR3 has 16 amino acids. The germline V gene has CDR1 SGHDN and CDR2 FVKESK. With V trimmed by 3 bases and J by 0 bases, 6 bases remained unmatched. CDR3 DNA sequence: TGTGCCAGCAGCCATTGGGACAGGCCAATGAACACTGAAGCTTTCTTT. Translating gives CASSHWDRPMNTEAFF.

The CDR3 region is CASTPGDTQYF. The CDR3 DNA is TGTGCCAGCACCCCGGGCGATACGCAGTATTTT. This chain links TRBV7-9 with TRBJ2-3; no clear D gene. Trimming removed 7 bases at V and 6 bases at J, with 8 bases between. CDR3 length: 11 residues. The germline V gene has CDR1 SEHNR and CDR2 FQNEAQ (reference sequence).

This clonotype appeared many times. CDR3 in DNA: TGTGCCAGCAGACTTACCGGGGGGGCCCACAATGAGCAGTTCTTC. Residues: CASRLTGGAHNEQFF. The chain combines TRBV12-3 or TRBV12-4 with TRBJ2-1, with 8 bases matching TRBD2. The CDR3 has 15 residues. The J segment lost 5 bases and the V segment lost 6 bases, leaving 9 bases of the junction unmatched.

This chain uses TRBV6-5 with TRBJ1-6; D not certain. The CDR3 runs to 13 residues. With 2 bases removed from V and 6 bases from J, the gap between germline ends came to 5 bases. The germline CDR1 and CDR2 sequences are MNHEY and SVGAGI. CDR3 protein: CASSYRANSPLHF. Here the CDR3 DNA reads TGTGCCAGCAGTTACCGAGCTAATTCACCCCTCCACTTT.

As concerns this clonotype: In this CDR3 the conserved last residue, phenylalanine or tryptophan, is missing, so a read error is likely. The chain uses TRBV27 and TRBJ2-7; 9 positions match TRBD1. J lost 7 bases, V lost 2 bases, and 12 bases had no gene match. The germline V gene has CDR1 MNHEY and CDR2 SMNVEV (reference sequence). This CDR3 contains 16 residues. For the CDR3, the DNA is TGTGCCAGCAGTTTAGCCAACAGGGGGCATGCGGGAGAGCAGTACTAC. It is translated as CASSLANRGHAGEQYY.

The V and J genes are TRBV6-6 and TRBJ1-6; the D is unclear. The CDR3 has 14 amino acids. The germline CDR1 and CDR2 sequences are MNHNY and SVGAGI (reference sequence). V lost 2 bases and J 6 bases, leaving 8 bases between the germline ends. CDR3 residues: CASSYEQSNSPLHF. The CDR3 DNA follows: TGTGCCAGCAGTTACGAACAGAGTAATTCACCCCTCCACTTT.

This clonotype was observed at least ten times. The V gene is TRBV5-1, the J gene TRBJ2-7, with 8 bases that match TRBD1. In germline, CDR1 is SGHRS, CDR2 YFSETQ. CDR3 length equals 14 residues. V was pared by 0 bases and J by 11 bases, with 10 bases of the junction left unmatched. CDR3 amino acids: CASSLETGARDEYF. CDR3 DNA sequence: TGCGCCAGCAGCTTGGAGACAGGGGCCCGGGACGAGTACTTC. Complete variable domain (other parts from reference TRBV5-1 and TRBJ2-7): KAGVTQTPRYLIKTRGQQVTLSCSPISGHRSVSWYQQTPGQGLQFLFEYFSETQRNKGNFPGRFSGRQFSNSRSEMNVSTLELGDSALYLCASSLETGARDEYFGPGTRLTVT.

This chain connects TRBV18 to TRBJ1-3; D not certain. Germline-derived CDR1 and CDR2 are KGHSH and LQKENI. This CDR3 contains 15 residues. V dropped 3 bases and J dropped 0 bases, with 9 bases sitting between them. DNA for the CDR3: TGTGCCAGCTCACCCCCCTCCTCCTCTGGAAACACCATATATTTT. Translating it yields CASSPPSSSGNTIYF.

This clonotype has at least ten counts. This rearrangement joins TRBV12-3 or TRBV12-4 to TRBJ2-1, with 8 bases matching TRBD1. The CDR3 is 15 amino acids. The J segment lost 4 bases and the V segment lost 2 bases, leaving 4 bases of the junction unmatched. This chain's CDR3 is CASSLNQGAYNEQFF. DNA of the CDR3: TGTGCCAGCAGTTTAAATCAGGGGGCTTACAATGAGCAGTTCTTC.

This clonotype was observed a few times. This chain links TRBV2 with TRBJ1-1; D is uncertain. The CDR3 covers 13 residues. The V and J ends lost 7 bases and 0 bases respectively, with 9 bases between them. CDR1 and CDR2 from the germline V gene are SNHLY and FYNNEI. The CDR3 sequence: CASKDEVNTEAFF. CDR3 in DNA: TGTGCCAGCAAAGACGAAGTGAACACTGAAGCTTTCTTT.

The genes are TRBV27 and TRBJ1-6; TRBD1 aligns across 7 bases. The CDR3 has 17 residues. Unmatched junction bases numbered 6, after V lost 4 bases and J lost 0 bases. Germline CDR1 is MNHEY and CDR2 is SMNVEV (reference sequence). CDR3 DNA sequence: TGTGCCAGCAGTTCCGGGACAGCAAACTCCTATAATTCACCCCTCCACTTT. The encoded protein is CASSSGTANSYNSPLHF.

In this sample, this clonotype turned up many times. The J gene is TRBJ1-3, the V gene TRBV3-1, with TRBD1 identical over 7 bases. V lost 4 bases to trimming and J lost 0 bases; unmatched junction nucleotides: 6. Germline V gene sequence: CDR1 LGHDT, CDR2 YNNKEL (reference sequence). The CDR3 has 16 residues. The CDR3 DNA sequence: TGTGCCAGCAGCCTATCGTACAGGGGCTCTGGAAACACCATATATTTT. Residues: CASSLSYRGSGNTIYF.

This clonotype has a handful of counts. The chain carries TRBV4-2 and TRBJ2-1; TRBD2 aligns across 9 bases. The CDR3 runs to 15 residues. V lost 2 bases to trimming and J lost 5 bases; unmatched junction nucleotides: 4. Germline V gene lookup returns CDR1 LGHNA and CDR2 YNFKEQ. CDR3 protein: CASSQLAGPDNEQFF. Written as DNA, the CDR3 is TGTGCCAGCAGCCAACTAGCGGGGCCAGACAATGAGCAGTTCTTC.

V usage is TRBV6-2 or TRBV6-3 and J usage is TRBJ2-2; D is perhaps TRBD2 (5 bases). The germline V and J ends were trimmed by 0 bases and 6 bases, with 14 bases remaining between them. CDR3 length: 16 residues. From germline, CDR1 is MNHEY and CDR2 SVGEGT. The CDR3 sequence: CASSYSSLKRAGELFF. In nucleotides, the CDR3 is TGTGCCAGCAGTTACTCGAGTCTAAAGAGGGCCGGGGAGCTGTTTTTT.

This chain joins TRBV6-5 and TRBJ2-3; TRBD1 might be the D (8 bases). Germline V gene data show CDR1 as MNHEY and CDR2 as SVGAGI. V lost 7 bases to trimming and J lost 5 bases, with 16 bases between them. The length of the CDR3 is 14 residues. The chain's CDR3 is CASNPDREGDTQYF. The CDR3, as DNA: TGTGCCAGCAACCCGGACAGGGAGGGAGATACGCAGTATTTT.

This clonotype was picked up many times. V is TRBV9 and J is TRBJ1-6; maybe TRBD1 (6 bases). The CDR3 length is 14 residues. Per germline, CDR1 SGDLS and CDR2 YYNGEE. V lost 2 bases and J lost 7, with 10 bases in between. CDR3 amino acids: CASSVGQPNSPLHF. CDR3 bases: TGTGCCAGCAGCGTTGGACAGCCAAATTCACCCCTCCACTTT.

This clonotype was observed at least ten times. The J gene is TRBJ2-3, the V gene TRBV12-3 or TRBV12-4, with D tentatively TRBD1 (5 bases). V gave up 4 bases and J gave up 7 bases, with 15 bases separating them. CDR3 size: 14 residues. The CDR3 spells CASSSAGMRNTQYF. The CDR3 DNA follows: TGTGCCAGCAGTTCGGCAGGGATGAGAAATACGCAGTATTTT.

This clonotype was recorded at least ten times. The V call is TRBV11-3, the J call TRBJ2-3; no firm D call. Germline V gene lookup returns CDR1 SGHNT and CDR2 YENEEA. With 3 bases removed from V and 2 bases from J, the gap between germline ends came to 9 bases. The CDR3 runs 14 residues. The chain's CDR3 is CASSLEGNTDTQYF. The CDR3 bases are TGTGCCAGCAGCTTGGAAGGAAACACAGATACGCAGTATTTT.

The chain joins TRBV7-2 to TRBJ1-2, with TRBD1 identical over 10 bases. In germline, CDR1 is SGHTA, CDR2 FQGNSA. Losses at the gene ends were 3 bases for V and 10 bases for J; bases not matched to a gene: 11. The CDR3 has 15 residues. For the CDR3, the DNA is TGTGCCAGCAGCTTGGTTAGGGGACAGGGGATTGCCTACACCTTC. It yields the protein CASSLVRGQGIAYTF.

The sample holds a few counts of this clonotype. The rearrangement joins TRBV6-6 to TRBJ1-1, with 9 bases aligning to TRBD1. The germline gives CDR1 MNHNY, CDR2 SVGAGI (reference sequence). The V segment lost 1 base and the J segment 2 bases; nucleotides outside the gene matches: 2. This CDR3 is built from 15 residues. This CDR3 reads CASSYFTGGNTEAFF. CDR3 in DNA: TGTGCCAGCAGTTACTTCACAGGGGGCAACACTGAAGCTTTCTTT.

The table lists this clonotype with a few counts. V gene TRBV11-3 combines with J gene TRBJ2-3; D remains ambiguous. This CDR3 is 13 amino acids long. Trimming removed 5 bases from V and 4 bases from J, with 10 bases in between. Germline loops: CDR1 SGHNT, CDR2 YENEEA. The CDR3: CASSAYSADTQYF. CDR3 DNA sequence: TGTGCCAGCAGCGCCTACTCGGCAGATACGCAGTATTTT.

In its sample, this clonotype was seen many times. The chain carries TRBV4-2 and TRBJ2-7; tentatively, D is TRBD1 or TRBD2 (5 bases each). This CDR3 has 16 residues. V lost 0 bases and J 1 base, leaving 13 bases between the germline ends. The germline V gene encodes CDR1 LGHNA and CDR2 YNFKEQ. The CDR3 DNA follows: TGTGCCAGCAGCCAAGATCCTAATGGGGGTTCCTACGAGCAGTACTTC. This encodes CASSQDPNGGSYEQYF.